Listed here is a single T cell receptor beta chain. Its target is unknown. This sample was taken from a study of beta chain features in type 1 diabetes. Findings of the study overall: Type 1 diabetes patients had VDJ junctions that carried fewer insertions and more deletions. In every one of the four CD4+ subsets, TCRB CDR3s were moderately but significantly shorter in Type 1 diabetes patients.

Per germline, CDR1 PRHDT and CDR2 FYEKMQ (reference sequence). J gave up 7 bases and V 2 bases, and 10 bases lay outside the gene matches. This CDR3 contains 15 residues. Sequencing targeted expressed TCRB transcripts, as all isolated RNA had been reverse transcribed. Using immunoSEQ multiplex PCR, the repertoire was profiled, and TCRdb retains in-frame clones only, with some absent. The sample lists some 250,000 clones; 11% to 15% were seen once. This chain links TRBV13 with TRBJ2-7; 8 bases are a match to TRBD1. Sequenced: naive CD4+ T cells from blood. This TCR was sampled from a man aged 25-45 years with type 1 diabetes. The CDR3 bases are TGTGCCAGCAGCTTAATTAACAGGGGGTTCGAGGAGCAGTACTTC. The encoded protein is CASSLINRGFEEQYF.